Below, one T cell receptor beta chain is given with its context. Its antigen is unknown. A junction end diverges from the germline sequence, so it may reflect a read error. Per the germline V gene, CDR1 is ENHRY and CDR2 is SYGVKD. This CDR3 has 13 residues. This sample is part of a study of T-cell memory formation after mild COVID-19. Findings and caveats of the study: Memory from before infection featured some responding clones, which suggests cross-reactive memory joined. For contracting clones, CD4+ ones sat mainly in CM and EM, CD8+ in EMRA.

One entry per CDR3 protein, called by TCRdb with MiXCR from the 5' RACE reads. In the table there are 350,000 to 500,000 distinct CDR3 sequences, about 20% of which are singletons. Sequencing was carried out using PBMCs or a T cell subset sorted from them (not recorded which). This receptor was obtained from a man aged 18 to 29 who had mild COVID-19 (a few samples of this study predate the infection). Cell type and time point are not known. The chain employs TRBV10-3 and TRBJ1-5; D is possibly TRBD1 (5 bases). CDR3 DNA sequence: TGTGCCATCAGCGGGGGGAGCAATCAGTCCCAGCATTTT. This codes for CAISGGSNQSQHF.